The next 10 T cell receptor beta chains were all read from a single sample in a study of identical twins. Each CDR3 protein is one row after TCRdb ran MiXCR on the 5' RACE reads. The sample lists fewer than 450,000 distinct CDR3 sequences, 8.5% to 10% occurring once. Material for sequencing was naive T cells sorted from blood. These receptors all stem from a woman in her forties or fifties in good health.

DNA of the CDR3: TGTGCCACCAGCAGAGATCGGTGGCCCAGGGACACCGGGGAGCTGTTTTTT. Translated: CATSRDRWPRDTGELFF. V usage is TRBV15 and J usage is TRBJ2-2; perhaps TRBD1 as D (5 bases). Trimming removed 0 bases from V and 3 bases from J, with 14 bases in between. The germline gives CDR1 LNHNV, CDR2 YYDKDF (reference sequence). The CDR3 runs 17 residues.

The sample holds many counts of this clonotype. The chain is built from TRBV5-1 and TRBJ2-3; TRBD2 agrees at 12 bases. The CDR3 consists of 18 residues. Trimming at V came to 2 bases and at J to 5 bases, leaving 12 bases not matched to a gene. Germline V gene lookup returns CDR1 SGHRS and CDR2 YFSETQ. The CDR3, as DNA: TGCGCCAGCAGCTTCGCCACTAGCGGGAGGCCGGTAGGAGATACGCAGTATTTT. This sequence encodes CASSFATSGRPVGDTQYF. Together with reference TRBV5-1 and TRBJ2-3, the CDR3 gives the full variable domain: KAGVTQTPRYLIKTRGQQVTLSCSPISGHRSVSWYQQTPGQGLQFLFEYFSETQRNKGNFPGRFSGRQFSNSRSEMNVSTLELGDSALYLCASSFATSGRPVGDTQYFGPGTRLTVL.

This clonotype was counted many times. The chain links TRBV5-1 to TRBJ2-3, with D unclear. Trimming stripped 0 bases from V and 0 bases from J, with 8 bases between. The germline CDR1 and CDR2 sequences are SGHRS and YFSETQ. This CDR3 contains 15 residues. The CDR3 loop reads CASSLARHSTDTQYF. CDR3 DNA: TGCGCCAGCAGCTTGGCCCGGCACAGCACAGATACGCAGTATTTT.

J is TRBJ1-5 and V is TRBV20-1; a possible D gene is TRBD1 (5 bases). Looked up from germline, CDR1 is DFQATT and CDR2 is SNEGSKA (reference sequence). The CDR3 loop spans 15 amino acids. The germline V and J ends were trimmed by 5 bases and 2 bases, with 16 bases remaining between them. The CDR3 reads CSAFKRGEGNQPQHF. The CDR3 coding sequence is TGCAGTGCTTTCAAAAGGGGAGAGGGCAATCAGCCCCAGCATTTT.

The V gene is TRBV27, the J gene TRBJ2-7; TRBD1 or TRBD2 may be the D gene (5 bases each). Germline V lookup: CDR1 MNHEY, CDR2 SMNVEV (reference sequence). The CDR3 runs 13 residues. The V end lost 6 bases, the J end lost 3 bases, and 12 bases lay between the germline ends. The CDR3 DNA is TGTGCCAGCAGCCTGGGACGGAACTACGAGCAGTACTTC. Protein sequence: CASSLGRNYEQYF.

The table lists this clonotype with many counts. The J gene is TRBJ2-5, the V gene TRBV18; D might be TRBD1 (5 bases). This CDR3 is 13 amino acids long. Germline lookup yields CDR1 KGHSH and CDR2 LQKENI. Deletions cut 4 bases from V and 5 bases from J, with 11 bases between. The CDR3 DNA is TGTGCCAGCTCACAACAGGTTAAGGAGACCCAGTACTTC. This gives the protein CASSQQVKETQYF.

In this sample, this clonotype turned up a few times. This rearrangement joins TRBV2 to TRBJ2-7; 13 bases map to TRBD2. The CDR3 contains 15 residues. J gave up 1 base and V 4 bases, and 1 base lay outside the gene matches. Germline V CDR1 and CDR2: SNHLY, FYNNEI. The CDR3 region has the DNA TGTGCCAGCAGTGGGACTAGCGGGAGTTCCTACGAGCAGTACGTC. Its protein is CASSGTSGSSYEQYV.

The chain combines TRBV5-1 with TRBJ2-3; D remains ambiguous. CDR1 is SGHRS, CDR2 YFSETQ, per germline. Deletions cut 0 bases from V and 8 bases from J, with 10 bases between. This CDR3 is 13 amino acids long. CDR3 amino acids: CASSLEPVGTQYF. The CDR3 DNA reads TGCGCCAGCAGCTTGGAGCCCGTCGGTACGCAGTATTTT.

The rearrangement links TRBV5-1 to TRBJ2-5, with 7 bases lining up with TRBD1. In germline, CDR1 is SGHRS, CDR2 YFSETQ. Germline trimming cut 1 base from V and 2 bases from J; bases unmatched to any gene: 8. This CDR3 has 16 residues. The CDR3 DNA sequence: TGCGCCAGCAGCTTGTTAATACAGGGGCTACAAGAGACCCAGTACTTC. Its translation is CASSLLIQGLQETQYF. The whole variable domain, remainder taken from reference TRBV5-1 and TRBJ2-5, is KAGVTQTPRYLIKTRGQQVTLSCSPISGHRSVSWYQQTPGQGLQFLFEYFSETQRNKGNFPGRFSGRQFSNSRSEMNVSTLELGDSALYLCASSLLIQGLQETQYFGPGTRLLVL.

This clonotype was detected a few times. V is TRBV13 and J is TRBJ2-3; D gene unclear. CDR3 length: 15 amino acids. Deletions cut 3 bases from V and 3 bases from J, with 13 bases between. Looked up from germline, CDR1 is PRHDT and CDR2 is FYEKMQ (reference sequence). The CDR3 loop is CASSFYLDKTDTQYF. The CDR3 region has the DNA TGTGCCAGCAGCTTTTATCTCGACAAGACAGATACGCAGTATTTT.